A single sample is the source of the 14 T cell receptor beta chains below, sequenced in a study of T cell responses to AZD1222 COVID-19 vaccine. Measured with immunoSEQ multiplex PCR; TCRdb has only the in-frame clones, and not every one. The sample shows roughly 120,000 clones, 88% of them seen only once. The source material was peripheral blood, sampled on day 0 of AZD1222 vaccination. These receptor sequences come from an adult in good health.

The chain links TRBV10-3 to TRBJ1-5; D unclear. The CDR3 covers 13 residues. Germline V gene lookup returns CDR1 ENHRY and CDR2 SYGVKD. The ends were cut back, 7 bases at V and 0 bases at J, with 7 bases in the middle. The CDR3 DNA reads TGTGCCATCAACGGGAATAGCAATCAGCCCCAGCATTTT. Translation gives CAINGNSNQPQHF.

V usage is TRBV18 and J usage is TRBJ1-5; 11 nucleotides match TRBD1. With V trimmed by 4 bases and J by 7 bases, 6 bases remained unmatched. The CDR3 totals 15 residues. CDR1 and CDR2 (germline): KGHSH, LQKENI. This CDR3 reads CASSQGTGGLQPQHF. CDR3 coding DNA: TGTGCCAGCTCACAAGGGACAGGGGGTTTGCAGCCCCAGCATTTT.

This clone was recorded once. The CDR3 sequence: CATSRHTGGGTDTQYF. CDR3 in DNA: TGTGCCACCAGCAGACACACCGGGGGGGGCACAGATACGCAGTATTTT. The chain has TRBV15 and TRBJ2-3; 8 positions agree with TRBD2. Unmatched junction bases numbered 5, after V lost 2 bases and J lost 1 base. CDR1 is LNHNV and CDR2 is YYDKDF in the germline V gene (reference sequence). CDR3 length: 16 amino acids.

The sample holds one count of this clone. As DNA, the CDR3 is TGCGCCAGCAGCACCCGACAGGGGGAGAATTCACCCCTCCACTTT. Its protein is CASSTRQGENSPLHF. This chain uses TRBV10-1 with TRBJ1-6, with TRBD1 matching 9 bases. The CDR3 spans 15 residues. V gave up 6 bases and J gave up 7 bases; unmatched junction bases: 7. CDR1 is WNHNN and CDR2 is SYGVQD in the germline V gene (reference sequence).

This chain uses TRBV18 with TRBJ2-5; D is unresolved. CDR3 length: 14 residues. From germline, CDR1 is KGHSH and CDR2 LQKENI. The V and J ends lost 2 bases and 2 bases respectively, with 9 bases between them. As DNA, the CDR3 is TGTGCCAGCTCACCAGGCCCGATACAAGAGACCCAGTACTTC. Translating it yields CASSPGPIQETQYF.

This chain connects TRBV5-1 to TRBJ2-5; D unresolved. Deletions cut 1 base from V and 3 bases from J, with 10 bases between. Germline lookup yields CDR1 SGHRS and CDR2 YFSETQ. The CDR3 consists of 14 residues. Here the CDR3 reads CASSLLAVEETQYF. CDR3 bases: TGCGCCAGCAGCTTGCTCGCGGTGGAAGAGACCCAGTACTTC.

The genes are TRBV9 and TRBJ1-1; tentatively, D is TRBD1 (5 bases). The CDR3 covers 12 residues. Germline CDR1 reads SGDLS; CDR2 reads YYNGEE. Trimming cost V 4 bases and J 8 bases, with 12 bases left between them. CDR3 sequence reads: CASSPVGVEAFF. The CDR3, as DNA: TGTGCCAGCAGCCCGGTAGGGGTGGAAGCTTTCTTT.

V and J are TRBV11-2 and TRBJ2-5; 10 nucleotides match TRBD2. The CDR3 sequence is 14 residues long. CDR1 is SGHAT and CDR2 is FQNNGV in the germline V gene. Trimming removed 5 bases from V and 5 bases from J; junction bases left unmatched: 5. The DNA for the CDR3 is TGTGCCAGCAGCACAATTAGCGGGGGGGAGACCCAGTACTTC. As protein: CASSTISGGETQYF.

As DNA, the CDR3 is TGTGCCAGCAGCCAAGATAGGCGGGGGCTCTCCTACGAGCAGTACTTC. The encoded protein is CASSQDRRGLSYEQYF. The chain employs TRBV3-1 (or the pseudogene TRBV3-2) and TRBJ2-7; D perhaps matches TRBD2 (7 bases). V was shortened by 0 bases and J by 0 bases, with 12 bases between the two germline ends. Germline V CDR1 and CDR2: LGHDT, YNNKEL (reference sequence). CDR3 length: 16 residues.

The J gene is TRBJ1-1, the V gene TRBV5-1, with D unresolved. The length of the CDR3 is 13 residues. Trimming left V 5 bases short and J 0 bases short, with 8 bases between. The germline V gene has CDR1 SGHRS and CDR2 YFSETQ. The CDR3 loop is CASRGRLNTEAFF. CDR3 sequence (DNA): TGCGCCAGCAGAGGACGGCTGAACACTGAAGCTTTCTTT. Full variable domain (missing parts from reference TRBV5-1 and TRBJ1-1): KAGVTQTPRYLIKTRGQQVTLSCSPISGHRSVSWYQQTPGQGLQFLFEYFSETQRNKGNFPGRFSGRQFSNSRSEMNVSTLELGDSALYLCASRGRLNTEAFFGQGTRLTVV.

This chain connects TRBV27 to TRBJ1-2; possible D gene TRBD1, 5 bases. Trimming took off 0 bases at V and 3 bases at J, with 5 bases between the two ends. Germline CDR1 reads MNHEY; CDR2 reads SMNVEV (reference sequence). The CDR3 contains 13 residues. CDR3 in DNA: TGTGCCAGCAGTTTATCGGGGGACTATGGCTACACCTTC. It yields the protein CASSLSGDYGYTF.

This clone has a handful of counts. V gene TRBV27 combines with J gene TRBJ1-5; TRBD1 matches 7 bases. Germline V lookup: CDR1 MNHEY, CDR2 SMNVEV (reference sequence). The trim removed 5 bases at V and 6 bases at J, leaving 13 bases unmatched. The CDR3 length is 16 residues. The CDR3 here is CASSKLDRVRGQPQHF. The CDR3 DNA reads as TGTGCCAGCAGTAAACTAGACAGGGTGCGCGGTCAGCCCCAGCATTTT.

This chain joins TRBV19 and TRBJ2-7; D perhaps matches TRBD1 (6 bases). V was clipped by 5 bases and J by 4 bases, with 12 bases between them. Germline-derived CDR1 and CDR2 are LNHDA and SQIVND (reference sequence). The CDR3 covers 13 residues. The CDR3 nucleotides are TGTGCCAGTAGTTGGACAGTGAATTACGAGCAGTACTTC. Encoded protein: CASSWTVNYEQYF.

This chain connects TRBV7-9 to TRBJ1-6, with TRBD1 as a possible D gene (5 bases). V was shortened by 3 bases and J by 2 bases, with 14 bases between the two germline ends. The germline V gene encodes CDR1 SEHNR and CDR2 FQNEAQ (reference sequence). This CDR3 spans 17 amino acids. The CDR3 reads CASSFGTSGAYNSPLHF. CDR3 bases: TGTGCCAGCAGCTTCGGGACGTCAGGAGCCTATAATTCACCCCTCCACTTT.